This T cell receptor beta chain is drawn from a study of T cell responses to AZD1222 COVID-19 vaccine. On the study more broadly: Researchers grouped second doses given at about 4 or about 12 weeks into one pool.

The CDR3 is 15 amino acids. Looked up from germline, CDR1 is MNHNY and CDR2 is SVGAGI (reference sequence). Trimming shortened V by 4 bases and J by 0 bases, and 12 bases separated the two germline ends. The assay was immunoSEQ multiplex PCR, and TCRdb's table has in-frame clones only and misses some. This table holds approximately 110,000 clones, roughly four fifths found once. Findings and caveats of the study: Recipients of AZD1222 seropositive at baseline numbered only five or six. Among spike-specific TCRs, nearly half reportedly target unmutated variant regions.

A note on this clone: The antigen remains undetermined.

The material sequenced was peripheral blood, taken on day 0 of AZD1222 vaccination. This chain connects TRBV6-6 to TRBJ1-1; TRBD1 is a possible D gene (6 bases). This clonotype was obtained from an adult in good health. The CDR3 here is CASSSPGQLNTEAFF. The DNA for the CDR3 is TGTGCCAGCAGTTCCCCGGGACAATTGAACACTGAAGCTTTCTTT.